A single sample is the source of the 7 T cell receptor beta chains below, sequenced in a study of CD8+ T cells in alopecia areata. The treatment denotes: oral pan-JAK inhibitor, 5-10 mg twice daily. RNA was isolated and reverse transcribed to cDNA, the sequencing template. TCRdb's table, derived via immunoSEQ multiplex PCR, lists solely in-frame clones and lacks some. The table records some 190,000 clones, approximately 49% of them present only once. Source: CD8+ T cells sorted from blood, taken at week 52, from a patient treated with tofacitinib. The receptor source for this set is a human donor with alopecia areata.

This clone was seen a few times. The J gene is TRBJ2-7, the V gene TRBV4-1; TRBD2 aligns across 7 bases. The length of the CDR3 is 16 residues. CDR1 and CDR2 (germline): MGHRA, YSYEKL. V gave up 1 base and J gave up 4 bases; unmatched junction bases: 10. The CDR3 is CASSQVGEGRKYEQYF. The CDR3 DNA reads TGCGCCAGCAGCCAAGTAGGGGAGGGGCGAAAGTACGAGCAGTACTTC.

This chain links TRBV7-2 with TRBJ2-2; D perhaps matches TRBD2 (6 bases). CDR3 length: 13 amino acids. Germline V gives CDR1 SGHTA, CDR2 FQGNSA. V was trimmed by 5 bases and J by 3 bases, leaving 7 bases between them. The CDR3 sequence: CASSGTYTGELFF. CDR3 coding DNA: TGTGCCAGCAGCGGGACTTACACCGGGGAGCTGTTTTTT. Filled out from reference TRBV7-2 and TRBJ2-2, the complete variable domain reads GAGVSQSPSNKVTEKGKDVELRCDPISGHTALYWYRQSLGQGLEFLIYFQGNSAPDKSGLPSDRFSAERTGGSVSTLTIQRTQQEDSAVYLCASSGTYTGELFFGEGSRLTVL.

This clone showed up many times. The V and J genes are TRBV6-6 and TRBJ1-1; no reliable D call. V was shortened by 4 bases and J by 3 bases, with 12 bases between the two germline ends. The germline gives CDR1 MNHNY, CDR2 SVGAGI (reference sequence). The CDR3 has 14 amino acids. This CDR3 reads CASSSQPGYTEAFF. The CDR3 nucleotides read TGTGCCAGCAGTTCACAACCGGGATACACTGAAGCTTTCTTT.

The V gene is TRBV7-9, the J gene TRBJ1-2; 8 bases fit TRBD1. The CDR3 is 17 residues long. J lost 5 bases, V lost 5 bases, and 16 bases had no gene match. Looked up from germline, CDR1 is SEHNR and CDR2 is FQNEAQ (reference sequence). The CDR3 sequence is CASSLPGQVVLQYGYTF. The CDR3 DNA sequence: TGTGCCAGCAGCCTCCCGGGACAGGTTGTGTTGCAGTATGGCTACACCTTC.

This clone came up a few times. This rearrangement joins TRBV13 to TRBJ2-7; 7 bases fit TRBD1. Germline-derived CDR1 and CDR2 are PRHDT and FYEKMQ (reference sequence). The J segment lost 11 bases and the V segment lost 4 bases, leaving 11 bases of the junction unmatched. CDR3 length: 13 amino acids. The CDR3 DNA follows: TGTGCCAGCAGCTCTGGACAGGAGCATCTTGAGTACTTC. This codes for CASSSGQEHLEYF. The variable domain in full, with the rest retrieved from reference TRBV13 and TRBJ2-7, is AAGVIQSPRHLIKEKRETATLKCYPIPRHDTVYWYQQGPGQDPQFLISFYEKMQSDKGSIPDRFSAQQFSDYHSELNMSSLELGDSALYFCASSSGQEHLEYFGPGTRLTVT.

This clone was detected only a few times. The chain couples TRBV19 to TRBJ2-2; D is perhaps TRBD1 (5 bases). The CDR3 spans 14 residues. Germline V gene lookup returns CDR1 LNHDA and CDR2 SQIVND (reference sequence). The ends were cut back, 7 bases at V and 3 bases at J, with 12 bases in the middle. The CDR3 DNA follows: TGTGCCAGTAAAGTGTGGGGCTACACCGGGGAGCTGTTTTTT. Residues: CASKVWGYTGELFF.

The CDR3 bases are TGTGCCAGCAGCGACGGTAGCAATCAGCCCCAGCATTTT. Its protein is CASSDGSNQPQHF. This chain connects TRBV2 to TRBJ1-5; D gene unclear. The V gene lost 6 bases and the J gene lost 0 bases, with 6 bases spanning the gap. Germline lookup yields CDR1 SNHLY and CDR2 FYNNEI. This CDR3 spans 13 amino acids.